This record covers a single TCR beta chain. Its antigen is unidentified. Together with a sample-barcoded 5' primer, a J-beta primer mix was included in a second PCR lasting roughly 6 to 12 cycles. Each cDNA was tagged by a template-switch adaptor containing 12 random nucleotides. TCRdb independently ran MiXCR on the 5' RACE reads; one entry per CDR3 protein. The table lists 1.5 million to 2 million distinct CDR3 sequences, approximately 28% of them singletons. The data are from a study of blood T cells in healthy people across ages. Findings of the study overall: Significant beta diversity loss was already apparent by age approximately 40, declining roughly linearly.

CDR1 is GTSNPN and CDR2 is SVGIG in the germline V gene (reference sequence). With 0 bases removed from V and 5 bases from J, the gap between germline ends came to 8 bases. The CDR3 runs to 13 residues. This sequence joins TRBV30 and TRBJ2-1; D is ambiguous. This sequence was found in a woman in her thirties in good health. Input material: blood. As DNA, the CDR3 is TGTGCCTGGAGTGTACGGCTAAACAATGAGCAGTTCTTC. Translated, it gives CAWSVRLNNEQFF.